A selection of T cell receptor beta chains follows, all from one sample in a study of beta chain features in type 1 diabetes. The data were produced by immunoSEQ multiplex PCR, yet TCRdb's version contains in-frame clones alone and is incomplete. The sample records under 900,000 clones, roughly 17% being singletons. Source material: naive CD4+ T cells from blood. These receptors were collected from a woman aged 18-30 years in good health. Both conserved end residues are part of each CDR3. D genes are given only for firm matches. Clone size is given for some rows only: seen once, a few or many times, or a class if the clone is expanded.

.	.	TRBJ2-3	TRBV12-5	TGTGCTAGTGGTTTGGCTGCAGGGGCTTGGGGCACAGATACGCAGTATTTT	CASGLAAGAWGTDTQYF
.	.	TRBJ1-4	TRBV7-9	TGTGCCAGCAGCTTAGAGGCAGGGATTAATGAAAAACTGTTTTTT	CASSLEAGINEKLFF
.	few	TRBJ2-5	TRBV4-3	TGCGCCAGCAGCGCCCGTGCCGGAGTCTCGGGAGAGACCCAGTACTTC	CASSARAGVSGETQYF
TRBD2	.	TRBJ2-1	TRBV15	TGTGCCACCAGCAGATCAGCGGCAGGAGCGGGATACAATGAGCAGTTCTTC	CATSRSAAGAGYNEQFF
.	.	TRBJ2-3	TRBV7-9	TGTGCCAGCAGCGCCCACAGGGATAGGACAGATACGCAGTATTTT	CASSAHRDRTDTQYF
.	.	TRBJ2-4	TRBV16	TGTGCCAGCAGCCCGATAGTCGGGGGAAACATTCAGTACTTC	CASSPIVGGNIQYF
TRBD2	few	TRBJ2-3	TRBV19	TGTGCCAGTAGTCTCTGGGGGGGAGATACGCAGTATTTT	CASSLWGGDTQYF
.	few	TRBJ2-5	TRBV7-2	TGTGCCAGCAGCTCGACCGGGAAGGGACTAGAGACCCAGTACTTC	CASSSTGKGLETQYF
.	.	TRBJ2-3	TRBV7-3	TGTGCCAGCAGTTCAGGGGCGACAGATACGCAGTATTTT	CASSSGATDTQYF
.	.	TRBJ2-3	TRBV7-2	TGTGCCAGCAGCCTGAGCGGTCTCACAAATACGCAGTATTTT	CASSLSGLTNTQYF